Presented here are 6 T cell receptor beta chains from one specimen sequenced in a study of blood T cell repertoires in COVID-19. Only in-frame clones appear in the TCRdb table, and some are missing; sequencing was by immunoSEQ multiplex PCR. The sample comprises approximately 240,000 clones, nearly 90% of which are singletons, and more than 10% rests with the top ten. The sequenced sample was peripheral blood. These receptors originate from a woman aged 18-29 years who had recovered from COVID-19.

This sequence joins TRBV28 and TRBJ2-5, with D tentatively TRBD2 (5 bases). The V and J ends lost 4 bases and 1 base respectively, with 10 bases between them. The CDR3 is 14 residues long. Germline assignment: CDR1 MDHEN and CDR2 SYDVKM. The CDR3 reads CASSSRTGQETQYF. The CDR3 DNA follows: TGTGCCAGCAGTTCTCGGACTGGCCAAGAGACCCAGTACTTC.

J is TRBJ1-5 and V is TRBV5-1, with 7 bases fitting TRBD1. The germline gives CDR1 SGHRS, CDR2 YFSETQ. CDR3 length: 15 amino acids. Losses at the gene ends were 0 bases for V and 4 bases for J; bases not matched to a gene: 4. CDR3 nucleotide sequence: TGCGCCAGCAGCTTGGAAACAGGGGAGAATCAGCCCCAGCATTTT. Amino acids: CASSLETGENQPQHF.

This clone was counted once. The V and J genes are TRBV6-5 and TRBJ2-6; D not resolved. V was cut by 7 bases and J by 0 bases, with 4 bases left in between. Per germline, CDR1 MNHEY and CDR2 SVGAGI. CDR3 length: 13 amino acids. The CDR3 bases are TGTGCCAGCACCGGCTCTGGGGCCAACGTCCTGACTTTC. As protein: CASTGSGANVLTF.

This chain uses TRBV4-1 with TRBJ2-7; 8 nucleotides line up with TRBD2. The germline V gene encodes CDR1 MGHRA and CDR2 YSYEKL. The CDR3 runs 16 residues. The V segment lost 0 bases and the J segment 7 bases; nucleotides outside the gene matches: 11. The CDR3 DNA reads TGCGCCAGCAGCCAAGATAGGCTAGCGGGTATCGGGGAGCAGTACTTC. Translating it yields CASSQDRLAGIGEQYF.

V is TRBV18 and J is TRBJ1-1; TRBD1 aligns across 8 bases. CDR3 length: 12 residues. From germline, CDR1 is KGHSH and CDR2 LQKENI. Trimming cost V 3 bases and J 10 bases; bases outside gene matches: 4. The CDR3 spells CASSPDRVLAFF. For the CDR3, the DNA is TGTGCCAGCTCACCGGACAGGGTTTTAGCTTTCTTT.

This chain joins TRBV19 and TRBJ2-3; the match to TRBD2 covers 11 bases. Germline-derived CDR1 and CDR2 are LNHDA and SQIVND (reference sequence). CDR3 length: 16 amino acids. The junction had 8 bases not matched to a gene; V was cut back by 6 bases and J by 3 bases. This CDR3 is CASSSGTSGYTDTQYF. CDR3 coding DNA: TGTGCCAGTAGCTCCGGGACTAGCGGATATACAGATACGCAGTATTTT. Full variable domain (missing parts from reference TRBV19 and TRBJ2-3): DGGITQSPKYLFRKEGQNVTLSCEQNLNHDAMYWYRQDPGQGLRLIYYSQIVNDFQKGDIAEGYSVSREKKESFPLTVTSAQKNPTAFYLCASSSGTSGYTDTQYFGPGTRLTVL.